These 21 T cell receptor beta chains share one sample of origin, sequenced in a study of T cell responses to AZD1222 COVID-19 vaccine. Sequencing used immunoSEQ multiplex PCR; TCRdb keeps in-frame clones, though not all of them. The sample includes over 100,000 clones, 90% seen only once; the top ten take approximately 1.6%. The starting material was peripheral blood, obtained on day 0 of AZD1222 vaccination. The receptors derive from an adult in good health.

The CDR3 sequence: CATRKGSTDTQYF. The CDR3 DNA reads as TGTGCCACCCGAAAAGGGAGCACAGATACGCAGTATTTT. This chain uses TRBV6-5 with TRBJ2-3; no definite D call. From germline, CDR1 is MNHEY and CDR2 SVGAGI. V dropped 10 bases and J dropped 0 bases, with 11 bases sitting between them. The CDR3 sequence is 13 residues long.

The chain recombines TRBV28 with TRBJ1-1; 7 bases fit TRBD1. V lost 7 bases and J lost 6; bases outside the gene matches: 5. The CDR3 runs 12 residues. Germline V CDR1 and CDR2: MDHEN, SYDVKM. CDR3 in amino acids: CASTLGGSEAFF. The CDR3 coding sequence is TGTGCCAGCACCTTAGGGGGCTCTGAAGCTTTCTTT. Full variable domain (remainder filled in from reference TRBV28 and TRBJ1-1): DVKVTQSSRYLVKRTGEKVFLECVQDMDHENMFWYRQDPGLGLRLIYFSYDVKMKEKGDIPEGYSVSREKKERFSLILESASTNQTSMYLCASTLGGSEAFFGQGTRLTVV.

This sequence joins TRBV7-3 and TRBJ2-4, with 8 nucleotides matching TRBD2. CDR3 length equals 15 residues. Trimming at V came to 2 bases and at J to 0 bases, leaving 0 bases not matched to a gene. Germline lookup yields CDR1 SGHTA and CDR2 FQGTGA. CDR3: CASSLLAGAKNIQYF. The CDR3 DNA reads TGTGCCAGCAGCTTACTAGCGGGAGCCAAAAACATTCAGTACTTC.

V gene TRBV6-2 or TRBV6-3 combines with J gene TRBJ2-5; D not certain. The CDR3 covers 12 residues. With 6 bases removed from V and 1 base from J, the gap between germline ends came to 6 bases. From germline, CDR1 is MNHEY and CDR2 SVGEGT. The CDR3 region is CASSKFQETQYF. CDR3 DNA: TGTGCCAGCAGCAAATTCCAAGAGACCCAGTACTTC.

The chain recombines TRBV7-2 with TRBJ1-2; D might be TRBD1 (5 bases). Germline lookup yields CDR1 SGHTA and CDR2 FQGNSA. The CDR3 sequence is 15 residues long. V was trimmed by 1 base and J by 2 bases, leaving 11 bases between them. CDR3 region: CASSLVGGKNYGYTF. The CDR3 nucleotides read TGTGCCAGCAGCTTAGTCGGGGGGAAGAACTATGGCTACACCTTC.

The rearrangement joins TRBV11-2 to TRBJ1-1; D gene ambiguous. The CDR3 is 11 amino acids. Germline V lookup: CDR1 SGHAT, CDR2 FQNNGV. Deletions cut 1 base from V and 7 bases from J, with 4 bases between. The CDR3 nucleotides read TGTGCCAGCAGCTTAGTCATTGAAGCTTTCTTT. Translating gives CASSLVIEAFF.

The chain couples TRBV4-2 to TRBJ2-2; 14 nucleotides match TRBD2. The CDR3 consists of 17 residues. Germline V gene data show CDR1 as LGHNA and CDR2 as YNFKEQ. The V segment lost 4 bases and the J segment 7 bases; nucleotides outside the gene matches: 8. The CDR3: CASSPGTSGSWSGELFF. The CDR3 DNA follows: TGTGCCAGCAGCCCAGGGACTAGCGGGAGCTGGAGCGGGGAGCTGTTTTTT.

The chain is built from TRBV4-3 and TRBJ2-7, with D uncertain. The germline gives CDR1 LGHNA, CDR2 YSLEER. V shed 0 bases and J shed 3 bases, with 9 bases lying between them. The CDR3 is made up of 14 amino acids. In DNA form, the CDR3 reads TGCGCCAGCAGCCAAGAGAGACTGGGCTACGAGCAGTACTTC. Amino acids: CASSQERLGYEQYF.

J is TRBJ2-1 and V is TRBV7-3, with D possibly being TRBD2 (7 bases). Trimming stripped 1 base from V and 7 bases from J, with 17 bases between. This CDR3 has 16 amino acids. Per germline, CDR1 SGHTA and CDR2 FQGTGA. The chain's CDR3 is CASSLMGAGVQNEQFF. The CDR3 bases are TGTGCCAGCAGCTTAATGGGGGCGGGAGTCCAAAATGAGCAGTTCTTC.

J is TRBJ2-1 and V is TRBV5-1; TRBD2 matches at 16 bases. The ends lost 0 bases at V and 9 bases at J; junction bases unmatched: 6. Germline assignment: CDR1 SGHRS and CDR2 YFSETQ. The CDR3 length is 17 residues. The CDR3 nucleotides read TGCGCCAGCAGCTTGGCGGGACTAGCGGGGGGGCGTGGTGAGCAGTTCTTC. Its protein is CASSLAGLAGGRGEQFF.

The chain carries TRBV5-1 and TRBJ1-2; D may be TRBD1 (6 bases). V lost 4 bases, J lost 6 bases, and 19 bases lay in between. Germline V gives CDR1 SGHRS, CDR2 YFSETQ. CDR3 length: 15 residues. This chain's CDR3 is CASSGPTGPSNGYTF. The CDR3 coding sequence is TGCGCCAGCAGCGGACCCACAGGGCCCTCGAATGGCTACACCTTC.

The chain carries TRBV10-3 and TRBJ2-6, with a tentative D call TRBD1 (5 bases). Germline V gives CDR1 ENHRY, CDR2 SYGVKD. The CDR3 runs to 16 residues. V was pared by 4 bases and J by 2 bases, with 12 bases between. The CDR3 spells CAISGGMIAGANVLTF. For the CDR3, the DNA is TGTGCCATCAGTGGGGGCATGATTGCTGGGGCCAACGTCCTGACTTTC.

V is TRBV28 and J is TRBJ2-1; 8 bases match TRBD1. The junction had 10 bases not matched to a gene; V was cut back by 5 bases and J by 4 bases. The V gene's germline CDR1 is MDHEN and CDR2 SYDVKM. CDR3 length: 16 amino acids. This CDR3 is CASSGQGSGPYNEQFF. The CDR3 DNA is TGTGCCAGCAGTGGACAGGGCTCAGGGCCTTACAATGAGCAGTTCTTC.

The J gene is TRBJ2-7, the V gene TRBV28; TRBD1 agrees at 7 bases. The V and J ends lost 6 bases and 2 bases, in that order; junction bases with no gene match: 7. CDR3 length equals 14 residues. Germline loops: CDR1 MDHEN, CDR2 SYDVKM. Here the CDR3 DNA reads TGTGCCAGCAGGAATAGACAGGGCCCCTACGAGCAGTACTTC. It specifies CASRNRQGPYEQYF. Full variable domain (remainder filled in from reference TRBV28 and TRBJ2-7): DVKVTQSSRYLVKRTGEKVFLECVQDMDHENMFWYRQDPGLGLRLIYFSYDVKMKEKGDIPEGYSVSREKKERFSLILESASTNQTSMYLCASRNRQGPYEQYFGPGTRLTVT.

The chain has TRBV12-3 or TRBV12-4 and TRBJ1-2, with 11 bases that match TRBD1. The CDR3 length is 12 residues. V lost 7 bases, J lost 10 bases, and 5 bases stayed unmatched. The CDR3 reads CASNRGQGDYTF. Here the CDR3 DNA reads TGTGCCAGCAACCGGGGACAGGGGGACTACACCTTC.

J is TRBJ1-6 and V is TRBV11-2; D not resolved. V gave up 8 bases and J gave up 9 bases, with 11 bases separating them. CDR1 is SGHAT and CDR2 is FQNNGV in the germline V gene. The CDR3 totals 12 residues. CDR3: CASGPDGSPLHF. As DNA, the CDR3 is TGTGCCAGCGGCCCCGACGGTTCACCCCTCCACTTT. The full variable domain, rest sourced from reference TRBV11-2 and TRBJ1-6, is EAGVAQSPRYKIIEKRQSVAFWCNPISGHATLYWYQQILGQGPKLLIQFQNNGVVDDSQLPKDRFSAERLKGVDSTLKIQPAKLEDSAVYLCASGPDGSPLHFGNGTRLTVT.

The rearrangement joins TRBV6-5 to TRBJ2-2; 8 bases align to TRBD1. V shed 6 bases, J shed 6 bases, and the junction held 3 bases outside the gene matches. The CDR3 length is 13 residues. Germline V gene data show CDR1 as MNHEY and CDR2 as SVGAGI. The CDR3 is CASRRQGSGELFF. CDR3 nucleotide sequence: TGTGCCAGCAGGAGACAGGGGTCCGGGGAGCTGTTTTTT.

The chain links TRBV4-2 to TRBJ2-2; maybe TRBD2 (6 bases). Trimming took off 4 bases at V and 1 base at J, with 10 bases between the two ends. Germline V CDR1 and CDR2: LGHNA, YNFKEQ. The CDR3 spans 15 residues. The CDR3, as DNA: TGTGCCAGCAGCCCCGGCGGGGTGAACACCGGGGAGCTGTTTTTT. Its translation is CASSPGGVNTGELFF.

This CDR3 is CASSIEVGGIADTQYF. The CDR3 nucleotides are TGTGCCAGTAGTATAGAGGTCGGGGGTATTGCAGATACGCAGTATTTT. V is TRBV19 and J is TRBJ2-3; weak D call: TRBD2 (6 bases). V lost 0 bases to trimming and J lost 4 bases, with 14 bases between them. The CDR3 contains 16 residues. Germline V gene sequence: CDR1 LNHDA, CDR2 SQIVND (reference sequence). Full variable domain (outside the CDR3, taken from reference TRBV19 and TRBJ2-3): DGGITQSPKYLFRKEGQNVTLSCEQNLNHDAMYWYRQDPGQGLRLIYYSQIVNDFQKGDIAEGYSVSREKKESFPLTVTSAQKNPTAFYLCASSIEVGGIADTQYFGPGTRLTVL.

The chain has TRBV28 and TRBJ2-7; 11 bases are shared with TRBD2. Germline assignment: CDR1 MDHEN and CDR2 SYDVKM. The CDR3 spans 16 residues. Unmatched junction bases numbered 9, after V lost 5 bases and J lost 3 bases. The CDR3 is CASSVHSGRARYEQYF. The CDR3 region has the DNA TGTGCCAGCAGTGTTCATAGCGGGAGGGCCCGCTACGAGCAGTACTTC.

The rearrangement uses TRBV5-4 and TRBJ1-2; 12 nucleotides align to TRBD1. J was trimmed by 4 bases and V by 1 base; bases with no gene match: 8. The CDR3 runs to 17 residues. The V gene's germline CDR1 is SGHNT and CDR2 YYREEE (reference sequence). The DNA of the CDR3 is TGTGCCAGCAGCTTGATATCCGGGACAGGGGGCGGCTATGGCTACACCTTC. It yields the protein CASSLISGTGGGYGYTF.